A selection of T cell receptor beta chains follows, all from one sample in a study of graft-versus-host responses after intestinal transplantation. These receptors have no identified antigens. Profiling relied on immunoSEQ multiplex PCR, and the TCRdb table lists in-frame clones only, not all of them. The profile shows about 90,000 clones, roughly 92% of them singletons. This material consisted of unstimulated CD4+ T cells sorted from spleen or lymph node cells, taken before intestinal transplant. Receptor source: a human donor who received an intestinal transplant. CDR3s include the opening cysteine and the closing phenylalanine or tryptophan.

TRBV18 CASSPPSSGNTEAFF
TRBV14 CASSQGTYGYTF
TRBV28 CASSLGVTRLGETQYF
TRBV5-1 CASSLSGDPYEQYF
TRBV7-9 CASSLVDRGGKETQYF
TRBV18 CASSQTSGSPYEQYF
TRBV5-1 CASSSQRTGGQETQYF
TRBV7-8 CASSLRSSGREVTYEQYF
TRBV6-1 CASSERTSGSNEQFF
TRBV4-2 CASSPRGVSYEQYF
TRBV5-1 CASSFRTGGGTDTQYF
TRBV6-1 CASSEQGHYGYTF
TRBV5-1 CASSSTGLAGGPSKTQYF
TRBV14 CASSQRQGIIPSLSGNTIYF
TRBV15 CATSTRASNTEAFF
TRBV11-2 CASSLGAKGQGNTEAFF
TRBV21-1 CASRGLLAEHYEQYF
TRBV18 CASSPPGRGQGEQYF
TRBV9 CASSVVGGRETQYF
TRBV6-1 CASKRGLAGDNEQYF